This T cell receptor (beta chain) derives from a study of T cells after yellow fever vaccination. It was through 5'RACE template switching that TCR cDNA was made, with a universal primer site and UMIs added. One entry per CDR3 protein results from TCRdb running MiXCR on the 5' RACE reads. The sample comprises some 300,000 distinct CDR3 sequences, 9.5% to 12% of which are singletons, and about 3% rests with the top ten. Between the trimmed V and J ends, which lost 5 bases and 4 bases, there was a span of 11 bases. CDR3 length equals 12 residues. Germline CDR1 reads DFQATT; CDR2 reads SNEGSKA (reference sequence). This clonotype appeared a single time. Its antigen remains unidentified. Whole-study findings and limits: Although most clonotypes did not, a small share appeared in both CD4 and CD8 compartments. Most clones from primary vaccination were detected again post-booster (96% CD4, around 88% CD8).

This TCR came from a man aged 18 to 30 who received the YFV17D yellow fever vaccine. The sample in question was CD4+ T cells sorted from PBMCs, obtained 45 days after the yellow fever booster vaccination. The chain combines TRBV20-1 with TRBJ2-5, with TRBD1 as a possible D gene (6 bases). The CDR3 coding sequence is TGCAGTGCTTTTCCAGGGGCAGAGACCCAGTACTTC. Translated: CSAFPGAETQYF.